One and the same sample provided the 3 T cell receptor beta chains below, sequenced in a study of CD8 T cells in ankylosing spondylitis. TCRdb redid the calling of the 5' RACE reads with MiXCR, one entry per CDR3 protein. The sample holds some 180,000 distinct CDR3 sequences, over 15% seen once. Sequenced sample: blood, either unsorted or a sorted T cell fraction (not recorded which). All receptors derive from a male donor aged 10 to 35 with ankylosing spondylitis or in good health (not recorded which).

This clonotype was found many times. The chain has TRBV18 and TRBJ2-7, with D possibly TRBD1 on 5 matching bases. V lost 3 bases, J lost 4 bases, and 19 bases lay in between. The germline CDR1 and CDR2 sequences are KGHSH and LQKENI. There are 16 residues in the CDR3. The CDR3 loop reads CASSPLPQRGGYEQYF. Written as DNA, the CDR3 is TGTGCCAGCTCACCCCTGCCCCAAAGGGGTGGTTACGAGCAGTACTTC.

In its sample, this clonotype was seen many times. The gene calls are TRBV7-2 and TRBJ2-2, with D perhaps given as TRBD1 or TRBD2 (5 bases each). CDR3 length: 17 residues. From germline, CDR1 is SGHTA and CDR2 FQGNSA. V lost 1 base, J lost 1 base, and 13 bases lay in between. CDR3 DNA sequence: TGTGCCAGCAGCTTAGTGATTTGGGGGATGAACACCGGGGAGCTGTTTTTT. It codes for CASSLVIWGMNTGELFF.

The CDR3 coding sequence is TGTGCCAGCAGCACGCAAGGGGGGACTTACAATGAGCAGTTCTTC. Protein: CASSTQGGTYNEQFF. The gene calls are TRBV7-6 and TRBJ2-1; D is tentatively TRBD1 or TRBD2 (6 bases each). Trimming shortened V by 5 bases and J by 4 bases, and 15 bases separated the two germline ends. Germline V gives CDR1 SGHVS, CDR2 FNYEAQ. CDR3 length: 15 amino acids.